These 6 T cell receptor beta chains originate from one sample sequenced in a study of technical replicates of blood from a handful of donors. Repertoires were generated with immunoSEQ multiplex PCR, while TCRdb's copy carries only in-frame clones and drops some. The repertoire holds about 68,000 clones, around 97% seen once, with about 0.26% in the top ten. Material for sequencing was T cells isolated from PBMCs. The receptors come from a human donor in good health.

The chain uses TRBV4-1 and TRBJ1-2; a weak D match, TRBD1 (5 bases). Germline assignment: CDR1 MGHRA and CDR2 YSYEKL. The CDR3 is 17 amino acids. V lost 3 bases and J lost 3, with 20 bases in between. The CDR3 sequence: CASSHAEVGGRDYGYTF. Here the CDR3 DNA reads TGCGCCAGCAGCCACGCCGAAGTGGGGGGGAGAGACTATGGCTACACCTTC.

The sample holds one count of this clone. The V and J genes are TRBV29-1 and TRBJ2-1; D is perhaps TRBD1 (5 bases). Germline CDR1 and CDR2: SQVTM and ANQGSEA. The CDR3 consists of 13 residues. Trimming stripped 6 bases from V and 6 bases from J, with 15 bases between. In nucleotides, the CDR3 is TGCAGCGTCGGTGGAACAGGCCCCAATGAGCAGTTCTTC. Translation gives CSVGGTGPNEQFF.

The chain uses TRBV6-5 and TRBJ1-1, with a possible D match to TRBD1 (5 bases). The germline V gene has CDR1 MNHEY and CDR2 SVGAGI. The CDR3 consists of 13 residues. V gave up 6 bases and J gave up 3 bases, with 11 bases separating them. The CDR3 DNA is TGTGCCAGCAGCGGACAAAGAGACACTGAAGCTTTCTTT. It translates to CASSGQRDTEAFF.

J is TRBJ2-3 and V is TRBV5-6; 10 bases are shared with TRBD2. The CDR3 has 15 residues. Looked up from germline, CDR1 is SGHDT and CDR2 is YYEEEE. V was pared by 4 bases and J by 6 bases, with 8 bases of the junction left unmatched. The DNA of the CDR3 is TGTGCCAGCAGCGGGCTAGCGGGAGTAGGGGATACGCAGTATTTT. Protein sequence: CASSGLAGVGDTQYF.

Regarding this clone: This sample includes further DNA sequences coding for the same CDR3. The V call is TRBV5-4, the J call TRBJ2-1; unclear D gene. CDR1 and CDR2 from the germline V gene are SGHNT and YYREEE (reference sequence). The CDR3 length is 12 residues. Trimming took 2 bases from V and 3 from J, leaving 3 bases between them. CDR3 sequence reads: CASSFSYNEQFF. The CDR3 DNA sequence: TGTGCCAGCAGCTTCAGCTACAATGAGCAGTTCTTC. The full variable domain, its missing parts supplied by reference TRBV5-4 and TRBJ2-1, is ETGVTQSPTHLIKTRGQQVTLRCSSQSGHNTVSWYQQALGQGPQFIFQYYREEENGRGNFPPRFSGLQFPNYSSELNVNALELDDSALYLCASSFSYNEQFFGPGTRLTVL.

The CDR3 DNA reads as TGTGCCAGCAGCTTACCCCGGCAGGGCTTGAACACTGAAGCTTTCTTT. Protein: CASSLPRQGLNTEAFF. V and J are TRBV11-3 and TRBJ1-1; the D gene is possibly TRBD1 (5 bases). The V end lost 2 bases, the J end lost 0 bases, and 13 bases lay between the germline ends. The V gene's germline CDR1 is SGHNT and CDR2 YENEEA. The CDR3 totals 16 residues.